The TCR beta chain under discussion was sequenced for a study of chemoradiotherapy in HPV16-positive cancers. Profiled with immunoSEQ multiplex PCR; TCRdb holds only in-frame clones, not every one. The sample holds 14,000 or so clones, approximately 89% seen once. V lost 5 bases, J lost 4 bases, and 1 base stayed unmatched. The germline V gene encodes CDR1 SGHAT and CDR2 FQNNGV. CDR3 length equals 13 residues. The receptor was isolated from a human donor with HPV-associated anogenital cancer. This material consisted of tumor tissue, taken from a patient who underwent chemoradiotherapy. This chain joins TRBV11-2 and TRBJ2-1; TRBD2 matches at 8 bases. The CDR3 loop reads CASSIAGYNEQFF. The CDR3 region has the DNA TGTGCCAGCAGCATAGCGGGGTACAATGAGCAGTTCTTC.